The source of this T cell receptor beta chain is a study of STAT5B mutations in CD4+ large granular lymphocyte leukemia. TCRdb keeps only in-frame clones here, not all; method: immunoSEQ multiplex PCR. The repertoire holds about 33,000 clones, with around 74% as singletons. V was shortened by 5 bases and J by 3 bases, with 17 bases between the two germline ends. This CDR3 region has 16 residues. Germline assignment: CDR1 SGHAT and CDR2 FQNNGV. The clonotype comes from a human donor in good health. The sample consisted of CD4+ T cells from blood buffy coats. V gene TRBV11-2 combines with J gene TRBJ1-3, with unresolved D. The CDR3 region has the DNA TGTGCCAGCAGCAGACCGTCGTTGGTCGATGGAAACACCATATATTTT. Amino acid sequence: CASSRPSLVDGNTIYF.